This passage covers 14 T cell receptor beta chains from one sample sequenced in a study of T cell responses to AZD1222 COVID-19 vaccine. Libraries were prepared by immunoSEQ multiplex PCR; TCRdb keeps only in-frame clonotypes and omits some of them. The sample contains 100,000 to 150,000 clones, 93% of which appear only once. The source material was peripheral blood, sampled on day 0 of AZD1222 vaccination. These receptor sequences come from an adult in good health.

This sequence joins TRBV14 and TRBJ2-3; TRBD2 matches 10 bases. J gave up 4 bases and V 0 bases, and 16 bases lay outside the gene matches. CDR1 and CDR2 (germline): SGHDN, FVKESK. The CDR3 contains 20 residues. The CDR3 DNA reads TGTGCCAGCAGCCAAGAGGTCAGCGGGGGGGCCAAGAGGAAAGCAGATACGCAGTATTTT. It yields the protein CASSQEVSGGAKRKADTQYF.

The chain combines TRBV5-4 with TRBJ1-3, with D possibly matching TRBD1 (5 bases). The CDR3 runs 15 residues. The germline CDR1 and CDR2 sequences are SGHNT and YYREEE (reference sequence). Trimming removed 6 bases at V and 0 bases at J, with 13 bases between. This CDR3 reads CASTNGGHSGNTIYF. Here the CDR3 DNA reads TGTGCCAGCACGAACGGTGGACACTCTGGAAACACCATATATTTT.

The chain uses TRBV11-2 and TRBJ2-3, with D perhaps being TRBD1 or TRBD2 (5 bases each). V was pared by 1 base and J by 0 bases, with 14 bases between. Germline V CDR1 and CDR2: SGHAT, FQNNGV. The CDR3 loop spans 17 amino acids. The CDR3 region is CASSLALGVHSTDTQYF. CDR3 nucleotide sequence: TGTGCCAGCAGCTTAGCCCTGGGGGTCCATAGCACAGATACGCAGTATTTT.

This clone is a singleton in its sample. The rearrangement links TRBV19 to TRBJ1-1; 7 bases are a match to TRBD1. The CDR3 spans 14 residues. Germline V CDR1 and CDR2: LNHDA, SQIVND (reference sequence). J gave up 10 bases and V 8 bases, and 16 bases lay outside the gene matches. The CDR3: CASVDRKMSYRAFF. CDR3 DNA sequence: TGTGCCAGTGTGGACAGGAAAATGAGTTACCGAGCTTTCTTT.

This clone was counted between two and nine times. The V and J genes are TRBV4-1 and TRBJ2-5; no clear D. Germline V CDR1 and CDR2: MGHRA, YSYEKL. The V end lost 6 bases, the J end lost 2 bases, and 10 bases lay between the germline ends. This CDR3 comprises 13 residues. CDR3 sequence reads: CASSLNNQETQYF. The CDR3 DNA follows: TGCGCCAGCAGTTTGAATAATCAAGAGACCCAGTACTTC.

V is TRBV5-5 and J is TRBJ2-1, with no clear D. The CDR3 is 14 amino acids. V lost 0 bases and J 8 bases, leaving 12 bases between the germline ends. Germline CDR1 is SGHKS and CDR2 is YYEKEE (reference sequence). The chain's CDR3 is CASSLVTSNDEQFF. DNA of the CDR3: TGTGCCAGCAGCTTGGTGACTTCGAACGATGAGCAGTTCTTC. Complete variable domain (other parts from reference TRBV5-5 and TRBJ2-1): DAGVTQSPTHLIKTRGQQVTLRCSPISGHKSVSWYQQVLGQGPQFIFQYYEKEERGRGNFPDRFSARQFPNYSSELNVNALLLGDSALYLCASSLVTSNDEQFFGPGTRLTVL.

The rearrangement joins TRBV7-6 to TRBJ2-3; no reliable D call. The germline CDR1 and CDR2 sequences are SGHVS and FNYEAQ. CDR3 length: 12 amino acids. Trimming removed 6 bases from V and 5 bases from J, with 9 bases in between. DNA for the CDR3: TGTGCCAGCAGTCAAAACGAAGATACGCAGTATTTT. Translated, it gives CASSQNEDTQYF.

The chain has TRBV29-1 and TRBJ2-2; D is unclear. This CDR3 is 10 amino acids long. V gave up 8 bases and J gave up 5 bases, with 6 bases separating them. CDR1 and CDR2 (germline): SQVTM, ANQGSEA. The CDR3 DNA reads TGCAGCCCCCCAACCGGGGAGCTGTTTTTT. Translating gives CSPPTGELFF.

The CDR3 loop reads CASSLLVAGGTHEQYF. The CDR3 nucleotides are TGTGCCAGCAGTTTATTGGTAGCGGGAGGCACGCACGAGCAGTACTTC. V is TRBV28 and J is TRBJ2-7; 10 positions agree with TRBD2. This CDR3 is 16 amino acids long. After removal of 1 base from V and 5 bases from J, the junction contained 8 bases not matched to a gene. Looked up from germline, CDR1 is MDHEN and CDR2 is SYDVKM.

The chain uses TRBV9 and TRBJ2-7, with 7 bases fitting TRBD2. CDR1 and CDR2 (germline): SGDLS, YYNGEE. V lost 1 base to trimming and J lost 3 bases; unmatched junction nucleotides: 4. The CDR3 runs 14 residues. The CDR3 sequence: CASSVSPSGYEQYF. In DNA form, the CDR3 reads TGTGCCAGCAGCGTATCCCCTAGCGGCTACGAGCAGTACTTC.

This clone was found once. The rearrangement joins TRBV7-9 to TRBJ1-2, with a possible D match to TRBD1 (6 bases). V was pared by 5 bases and J by 2 bases, with 12 bases between. Germline CDR1 SEHNR, CDR2 FQNEAQ (reference sequence). This CDR3 region has 14 residues. CDR3 sequence: CASSPGGGNYGYTF. The CDR3 DNA reads as TGTGCCAGCAGCCCGGGCGGGGGCAACTATGGCTACACCTTC.

V is TRBV19 and J is TRBJ2-3; 7 bases match TRBD2. J lost 4 bases, V lost 5 bases, and 3 bases had no gene match. The CDR3 length is 13 residues. Looked up from germline, CDR1 is LNHDA and CDR2 is SQIVND (reference sequence). CDR3 sequence: CASSGLVPDTQYF. CDR3 in DNA: TGTGCCAGTAGTGGACTAGTTCCAGATACGCAGTATTTT.

The chain joins TRBV7-2 to TRBJ1-3, with 7 bases aligning to TRBD1. Unmatched junction bases numbered 13, after V lost 5 bases and J lost 0 bases. Per the germline V gene, CDR1 is SGHTA and CDR2 is FQGNSA. CDR3 length equals 18 residues. The CDR3 here is CASSQYIQGPSSGNTIYF. CDR3 coding DNA: TGTGCCAGCAGCCAATATATACAGGGGCCCTCCTCTGGAAACACCATATATTTT.

This sequence joins TRBV11-3 and TRBJ1-1, with 8 bases identical to TRBD1. Losses at the gene ends were 1 base for V and 0 bases for J; bases not matched to a gene: 10. Per the germline V gene, CDR1 is SGHNT and CDR2 is YENEEA. The CDR3 spans 18 residues. CDR3 loop: CASSLAGGPRVVNTEAFF. As DNA, the CDR3 is TGTGCCAGCAGCTTAGCAGGGGGCCCCAGGGTGGTGAACACTGAAGCTTTCTTT. Variable domain in full (rest from reference TRBV11-3 and TRBJ1-1): EAGVVQSPRYKIIEKKQPVAFWCNPISGHNTLYWYLQNLGQGPELLIRYENEEAVDDSQLPKDRFSAERLKGVDSTLKIQPAELGDSAVYLCASSLAGGPRVVNTEAFFGQGTRLTVV.